These T cell receptor beta chains were read from a single sample in a study of vaccination effects on CD4 cells after COVID-19. The protocol was immunoSEQ multiplex PCR, while the TCRdb copy is restricted to in-frame clones and leaves out a portion. The sample has 14,000 or so clones; around 82% are singletons. These receptors' targets are unknown. The sample was CD4+ T cells from PBMCs cultured with SARS-CoV-2 spike peptides, taken after COVID-19 vaccination. These receptors came from a human donor who had a prior SARS-CoV-2 infection. The CDR3 runs from the conserved cysteine through the conserved F or W. Each record gives: CDR3 DNA, CDR3 protein, D gene, J gene, clone size, V gene. D genes are given only for firm matches. Clone sizes are given selectively: once, few, many, or a class where the clone is expanded.

CDR3nt: TGTGCCAGCAGCCCCTGGGACAGGGAGAGCTATGGCTACACCTTC
CDR3aa: CASSPWDRESYGYTF
d_gene: TRBD1
j_gene: TRBJ1-2
abundance: .
v_gene: TRBV7-8

CDR3nt: TGTGCCAGCAGTCCAGCGGCGTCGGGGGGGCGCAATGAGCAGTTCTTC
CDR3aa: CASSPAASGGRNEQFF
d_gene: TRBD2
j_gene: TRBJ2-1
abundance: .
v_gene: TRBV7-8

CDR3nt: TGTGCCAGCAGCTCGGACCATAAAGAGACCCAGTACTTC
CDR3aa: CASSSDHKETQYF
d_gene: .
j_gene: TRBJ2-5
abundance: .
v_gene: TRBV11-2

CDR3nt: TGTGCCAGCAGCTTAGTTACGGACCCTTATTATGGCTACACCTTC
CDR3aa: CASSLVTDPYYGYTF
d_gene: .
j_gene: TRBJ1-2
abundance: .
v_gene: TRBV7-2

CDR3nt: TGTGCCAGCAGCTTCTCACAGGGGTTGAACACTGAAGCTTTCTTT
CDR3aa: CASSFSQGLNTEAFF
d_gene: TRBD1
j_gene: TRBJ1-1
abundance: .
v_gene: TRBV5-6

CDR3nt: TGTGCCAGCAGCCAAGAGGTGTTCGGACTAGCGGGAATGTATGAGCAGTTCTTC
CDR3aa: CASSQEVFGLAGMYEQFF
d_gene: TRBD2
j_gene: TRBJ2-1
abundance: .
v_gene: TRBV4-2

CDR3nt: TGTGCCAGCAGCTTAGGGGCAGACACCGGGGAGCTGTTTTTT
CDR3aa: CASSLGADTGELFF
d_gene: .
j_gene: TRBJ2-2
abundance: .
v_gene: TRBV7-3

CDR3nt: TGTGCCAGCAGCTCCATTTACAGGGGGGGGTTCACTGAAGCTTTCTTT
CDR3aa: CASSSIYRGGFTEAFF
d_gene: TRBD1
j_gene: TRBJ1-1
abundance: once
v_gene: TRBV7-8

CDR3nt: TGTGCCAGCAGTCAAACCCCAGATTACTATGGCTACACCTTC
CDR3aa: CASSQTPDYYGYTF
d_gene: .
j_gene: TRBJ1-2
abundance: .
v_gene: TRBV28

CDR3nt: TGTGCCAGCAGTTTAGCACTAGCGGGAGGGAATGAGCAGTTCTTC
CDR3aa: CASSLALAGGNEQFF
d_gene: TRBD2
j_gene: TRBJ2-1
abundance: .
v_gene: TRBV27

CDR3nt: TGCGCCAGCAGCCGGGCCGGGACTAGCCTCAGTCTGCAAGAGACCCAGTACTTC
CDR3aa: CASSRAGTSLSLQETQYF
d_gene: TRBD2
j_gene: TRBJ2-5
abundance: .
v_gene: TRBV5-1

CDR3nt: TGTGCCAGCAGTTACGGTGCGGGACCCCCCCCAGATACGCAGTATTTT
CDR3aa: CASSYGAGPPPDTQYF
d_gene: .
j_gene: TRBJ2-3
abundance: .
v_gene: TRBV6-6

CDR3nt: TGCGCCAGCAGGCAGACAGGGGATACTGGCCTGAATGAGCAGTTCTTC
CDR3aa: CASRQTGDTGLNEQFF
d_gene: TRBD1
j_gene: TRBJ2-1
abundance: .
v_gene: TRBV5-1

CDR3nt: TGTGCCAGCAGCGCCCAAGTTCGGTCTGAGCAGTTCTTC
CDR3aa: CASSAQVRSEQFF
d_gene: .
j_gene: TRBJ2-1
abundance: .
v_gene: TRBV7-2

CDR3nt: TGTGCCAGCAGCCCGACACCGGTGGGGGGTGACCAGTACTTC
CDR3aa: CASSPTPVGGDQYF
d_gene: .
j_gene: TRBJ2-5
abundance: .
v_gene: TRBV21-1

CDR3nt: TGTGCCAGCAGCTTTAATTACCGGGGGGCGAACACAGATACGCAGTATTTT
CDR3aa: CASSFNYRGANTDTQYF
d_gene: .
j_gene: TRBJ2-3
abundance: .
v_gene: TRBV11-2

CDR3nt: TGTGCCAGCAGCTTAGCGGGAAGGGGCTCTTCCTACGAGCAGTACTTC
CDR3aa: CASSLAGRGSSYEQYF
d_gene: .
j_gene: TRBJ2-7
abundance: .
v_gene: TRBV7-2

CDR3nt: TGTGCCAGCAGCTTATCCCTGGGGGAGACCCAGTACTTC
CDR3aa: CASSLSLGETQYF
d_gene: .
j_gene: TRBJ2-5
abundance: large
v_gene: TRBV7-2

CDR3nt: TGTGCCAGCAGCCCACGTATAGGGGCAACAGATACGCAGTATTTT
CDR3aa: CASSPRIGATDTQYF
d_gene: .
j_gene: TRBJ2-3
abundance: .
v_gene: TRBV14

CDR3nt: TGTGCCAGCAGTAAAGGACAGGAGGGCACTGAAGCTTTCTTT
CDR3aa: CASSKGQEGTEAFF
d_gene: TRBD1
j_gene: TRBJ1-1
abundance: .
v_gene: TRBV5-6

CDR3nt: TGTGCCTGGAGTGTGAACGAGGGGTCCCAGTACTTC
CDR3aa: CAWSVNEGSQYF
d_gene: .
j_gene: TRBJ2-5
abundance: .
v_gene: TRBV30

CDR3nt: TGTGCCAGCAGTCGGGATCTCCCTGGGGGCGGGGAGCTGTTTTTT
CDR3aa: CASSRDLPGGGELFF
d_gene: .
j_gene: TRBJ2-2
abundance: once
v_gene: TRBV25-1

CDR3nt: TGTGCCAGCAGCTTAGCGGGGCCATACAATGAGCAGTTCTTC
CDR3aa: CASSLAGPYNEQFF
d_gene: .
j_gene: TRBJ2-1
abundance: .
v_gene: TRBV11-3

CDR3nt: TGTGCCAGCAGCGCCGGGACTAGCTTAGAGACCCAGTACTTC
CDR3aa: CASSAGTSLETQYF
d_gene: TRBD2
j_gene: TRBJ2-5
abundance: .
v_gene: TRBV9

CDR3nt: TGTGCTAGTGGTTTAGGAAACTTAGATACGCAGTATTTT
CDR3aa: CASGLGNLDTQYF
d_gene: .
j_gene: TRBJ2-3
abundance: .
v_gene: TRBV12-5

CDR3nt: TGTGCCAGCAGGAGGGACTCCTACGAGCAGTACTTC
CDR3aa: CASRRDSYEQYF
d_gene: .
j_gene: TRBJ2-7
abundance: .
v_gene: TRBV6-5

CDR3nt: TGTGCCAGCTCACGCCTGCAGGGGGCGAACACTGAAGCTTTCTTT
CDR3aa: CASSRLQGANTEAFF
d_gene: TRBD1
j_gene: TRBJ1-1
abundance: .
v_gene: TRBV18

CDR3nt: TGTGCCAGTAGTATCCAGATGGGGCGTAATAAAAAACTGTTTTTT
CDR3aa: CASSIQMGRNKKLFF
d_gene: .
j_gene: TRBJ1-4
abundance: .
v_gene: TRBV19

CDR3nt: TGTGCCAGCAGCTCAAAGGGGGGGGATCCTAACTATGGCTACACCTTC
CDR3aa: CASSSKGGDPNYGYTF
d_gene: .
j_gene: TRBJ1-2
abundance: .
v_gene: TRBV7-2

CDR3nt: TGTGCCAGCAGCCCGTCGACCTGGAGTCCCCAGCATTTT
CDR3aa: CASSPSTWSPQHF
d_gene: .
j_gene: TRBJ1-5
abundance: .
v_gene: TRBV14

CDR3nt: TGCGCCAGCAGCCAAGAATTAGCCTCCCGACGCACCTTC
CDR3aa: CASSQELASRRTF
d_gene: .
j_gene: TRBJ1-2
abundance: few
v_gene: TRBV4-3

CDR3nt: TGTGCCACCAGCACCCAACGCTCGCGGGAGGGGGACAATGAGCAGTTCTTC
CDR3aa: CATSTQRSREGDNEQFF
d_gene: TRBD2
j_gene: TRBJ2-1
abundance: .
v_gene: TRBV15

CDR3nt: TGTGCCAGCTCACCACCGGGGACCAGCGTCCTGACCCAGTACTTC
CDR3aa: CASSPPGTSVLTQYF
d_gene: .
j_gene: TRBJ2-5
abundance: .
v_gene: TRBV18

CDR3nt: TGTGCCAGCAGCTATAGCGGGACTAGCACAGATACGCAGTATTTT
CDR3aa: CASSYSGTSTDTQYF
d_gene: TRBD2
j_gene: TRBJ2-3
abundance: .
v_gene: TRBV7-2

CDR3nt: TGTGCCAGCAGCCAGAGGAGGGACCACTACGAGCAGTACTTC
CDR3aa: CASSQRRDHYEQYF
d_gene: .
j_gene: TRBJ2-7
abundance: .
v_gene: TRBV14

CDR3nt: TGCGCCAGCAGCCACCTTGGGACAGGTCGCTATGGCTACACCTTC
CDR3aa: CASSHLGTGRYGYTF
d_gene: TRBD1
j_gene: TRBJ1-2
abundance: .
v_gene: TRBV4-3

CDR3nt: TGTGCCAGCACCGCGCCTAGCCACTCCTACGAGCAGTACTTC
CDR3aa: CASTAPSHSYEQYF
d_gene: .
j_gene: TRBJ2-7
abundance: .
v_gene: TRBV2

CDR3nt: TGTGCCAGCAGCTTAGATCGACACGCGGATACGCAGTATTTT
CDR3aa: CASSLDRHADTQYF
d_gene: .
j_gene: TRBJ2-3
abundance: .
v_gene: TRBV11-2

CDR3nt: TGTGCCAGTAGTATACTAGCGGGAGGAGGGTCCTACAATGAGCAGTTCTTC
CDR3aa: CASSILAGGGSYNEQFF
d_gene: TRBD2
j_gene: TRBJ2-1
abundance: .
v_gene: TRBV19

CDR3nt: TGTGCCAGCAACAGAGACAGCTCTAACTATGGCTACACCTTC
CDR3aa: CASNRDSSNYGYTF
d_gene: .
j_gene: TRBJ1-2
abundance: .
v_gene: TRBV6-5

CDR3nt: TGTGCCAGCTCTCCTATTCGGGACACTGAAGCTTTCTTT
CDR3aa: CASSPIRDTEAFF
d_gene: .
j_gene: TRBJ1-1
abundance: once
v_gene: TRBV18

CDR3nt: TGTGCCAGTAGTACGGTAGCGGGGGGCGGTGAGCAGTTCTTC
CDR3aa: CASSTVAGGGEQFF
d_gene: TRBD2
j_gene: TRBJ2-1
abundance: .
v_gene: TRBV19

CDR3nt: TGTGCCAGCAGTGAAGGAGGGACAGCGAACCAAGAGACCCAGTACTTC
CDR3aa: CASSEGGTANQETQYF
d_gene: .
j_gene: TRBJ2-5
abundance: .
v_gene: TRBV25-1

CDR3nt: TGTGCCAGCAGCCGACGGGGGGGTAACACAGATACGCAGTATTTT
CDR3aa: CASSRRGGNTDTQYF
d_gene: TRBD2
j_gene: TRBJ2-3
abundance: .
v_gene: TRBV7-3

CDR3nt: TGTGCCAGCAGTGACTGGGGGACTGAGAGGGGGTTCTTC
CDR3aa: CASSDWGTERGFF
d_gene: .
j_gene: TRBJ2-1
abundance: .
v_gene: TRBV6-2/TRBV6-3

CDR3nt: TGTGCCAGCAGCTTAGTATCCCGGGCCCAGAAGAGCTCCTACAATGAGCAGTTCTTC
CDR3aa: CASSLVSRAQKSSYNEQFF
d_gene: .
j_gene: TRBJ2-1
abundance: .
v_gene: TRBV11-3

CDR3nt: TGCGCCAGCCTACCCACCGGCGGGACTCAATCCTACAATGAGCAGTTCTTC
CDR3aa: CASLPTGGTQSYNEQFF
d_gene: .
j_gene: TRBJ2-1
abundance: .
v_gene: TRBV5-1

CDR3nt: TGCGCCAGCAGCTTGGATGCGGAGACCCAGTACTTC
CDR3aa: CASSLDAETQYF
d_gene: .
j_gene: TRBJ2-5
abundance: .
v_gene: TRBV5-1

CDR3nt: TGTGCCAGCAGCCAAGATCGACAGGGGATGAACACTGAAGCTTTCTTT
CDR3aa: CASSQDRQGMNTEAFF
d_gene: TRBD1
j_gene: TRBJ1-1
abundance: .
v_gene: TRBV4-2

CDR3nt: TGTGCCAGAAGCTTATGGACCCAGGGGCCCGAGCAGTACTTC
CDR3aa: CARSLWTQGPEQYF
d_gene: .
j_gene: TRBJ2-7
abundance: .
v_gene: TRBV5-3

CDR3nt: TGTGCCAGCAGCCGGTCGGGGGGGGAGCTGTTTTTT
CDR3aa: CASSRSGGELFF
d_gene: .
j_gene: TRBJ2-2
abundance: .
v_gene: TRBV7-8

CDR3nt: TGTGCCAGCAGCTACGTAAATCTTTCTGGGGCCAACGTCCTGACTTTC
CDR3aa: CASSYVNLSGANVLTF
d_gene: .
j_gene: TRBJ2-6
abundance: .
v_gene: TRBV7-3

CDR3nt: TGTGCCACCATTCTACAGGGCTCGGGCTACACCTTC
CDR3aa: CATILQGSGYTF
d_gene: .
j_gene: TRBJ1-2
abundance: once
v_gene: TRBV12-3/TRBV12-4

CDR3nt: TGCGCCAGCAGCCGCCTGGGACTAGCGGGTGACCACTCCTACAATGAGCAGTTCTTC
CDR3aa: CASSRLGLAGDHSYNEQFF
d_gene: TRBD2
j_gene: TRBJ2-1
abundance: .
v_gene: TRBV4-3

CDR3nt: TGCGCCAGCAGCTTGGTGCGAAGCGCAGATACGCAGTATTTT
CDR3aa: CASSLVRSADTQYF
d_gene: .
j_gene: TRBJ2-3
abundance: .
v_gene: TRBV5-1

CDR3nt: TGTGCCAGCAGCCCAATAGGACAGGGGGGAGATACGCAGTATTTT
CDR3aa: CASSPIGQGGDTQYF
d_gene: TRBD1
j_gene: TRBJ2-3
abundance: .
v_gene: TRBV7-9

CDR3nt: TGTGCCAGCAGCCTATGGACTAGCGGCCACAATGAGCAGTTCTTC
CDR3aa: CASSLWTSGHNEQFF
d_gene: TRBD2
j_gene: TRBJ2-1
abundance: .
v_gene: TRBV7-2

CDR3nt: TGTGCCATTGAGAGGGGACATGAGCAGTTCTTC
CDR3aa: CAIERGHEQFF
d_gene: .
j_gene: TRBJ2-1
abundance: .
v_gene: TRBV7-9

CDR3nt: TGCGCCAGCATGAGGGGGGACAGCACAGATACGCAGTATTTT
CDR3aa: CASMRGDSTDTQYF
d_gene: .
j_gene: TRBJ2-3
abundance: .
v_gene: TRBV5-1